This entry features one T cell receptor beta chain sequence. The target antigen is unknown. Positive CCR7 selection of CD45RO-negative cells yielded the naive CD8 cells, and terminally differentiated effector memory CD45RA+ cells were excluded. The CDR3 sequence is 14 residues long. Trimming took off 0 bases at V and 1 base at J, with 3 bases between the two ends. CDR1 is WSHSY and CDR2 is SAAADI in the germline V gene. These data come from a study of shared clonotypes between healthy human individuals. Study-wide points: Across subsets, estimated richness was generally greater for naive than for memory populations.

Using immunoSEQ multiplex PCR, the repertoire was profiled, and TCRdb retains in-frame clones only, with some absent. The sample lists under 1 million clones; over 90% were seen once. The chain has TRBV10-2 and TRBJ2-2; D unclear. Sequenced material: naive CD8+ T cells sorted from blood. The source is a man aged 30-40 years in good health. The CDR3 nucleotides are TGCGCCAGCAGTGAGTCAGGGAACACCGGGGAGCTGTTTTTT. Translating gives CASSESGNTGELFF.